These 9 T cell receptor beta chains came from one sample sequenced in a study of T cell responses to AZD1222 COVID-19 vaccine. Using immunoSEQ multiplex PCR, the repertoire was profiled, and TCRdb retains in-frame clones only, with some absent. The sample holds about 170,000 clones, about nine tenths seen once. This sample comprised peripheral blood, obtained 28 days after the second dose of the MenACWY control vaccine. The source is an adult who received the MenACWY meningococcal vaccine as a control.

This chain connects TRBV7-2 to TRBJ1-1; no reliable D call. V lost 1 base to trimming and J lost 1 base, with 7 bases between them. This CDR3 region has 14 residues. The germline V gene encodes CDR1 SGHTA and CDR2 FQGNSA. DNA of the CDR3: TGTGCCAGCAGCTTAGGAGGGTGGAACACTGAAGCTTTCTTT. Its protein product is CASSLGGWNTEAFF.

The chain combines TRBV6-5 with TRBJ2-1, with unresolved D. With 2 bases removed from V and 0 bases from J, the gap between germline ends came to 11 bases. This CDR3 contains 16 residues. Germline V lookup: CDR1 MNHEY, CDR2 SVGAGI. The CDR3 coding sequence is TGTGCCAGCAGTTACGGTCCCCCGAGCTCCTACAATGAGCAGTTCTTC. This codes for CASSYGPPSSYNEQFF.

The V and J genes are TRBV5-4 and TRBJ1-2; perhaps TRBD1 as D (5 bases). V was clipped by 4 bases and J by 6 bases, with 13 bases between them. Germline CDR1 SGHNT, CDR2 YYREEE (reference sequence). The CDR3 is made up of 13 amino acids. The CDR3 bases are TGTGCCAGCAGCCGACCCGGGGCTGATGGCTACACCTTC. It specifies CASSRPGADGYTF.

The CDR3 protein is CASSGLSGGYGYTF. In nucleotides, the CDR3 is TGTGCCAGCAGCGGCCTTTCAGGGGGCTATGGCTACACCTTC. V gene TRBV9 combines with J gene TRBJ1-2; 7 positions match TRBD1. The V gene end was trimmed by 3 bases and the J gene end by 4 bases; junction bases not matched to a gene: 6. The CDR3 spans 14 residues. Germline CDR1 reads SGDLS; CDR2 reads YYNGEE.

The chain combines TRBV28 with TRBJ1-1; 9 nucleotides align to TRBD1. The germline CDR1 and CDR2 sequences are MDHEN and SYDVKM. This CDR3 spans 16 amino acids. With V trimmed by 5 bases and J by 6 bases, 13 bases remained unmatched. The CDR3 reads CASSNLPGQGTAEAFF. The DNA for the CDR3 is TGTGCCAGCAGTAATCTCCCGGGACAGGGTACGGCTGAAGCTTTCTTT.

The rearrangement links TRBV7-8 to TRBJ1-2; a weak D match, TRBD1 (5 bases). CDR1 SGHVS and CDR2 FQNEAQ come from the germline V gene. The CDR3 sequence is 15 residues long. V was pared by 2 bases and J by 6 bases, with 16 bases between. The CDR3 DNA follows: TGTGCCAGCAGCTTAATGGGAAGCCGAGGGGATGGCTACACCTTC. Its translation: CASSLMGSRGDGYTF.

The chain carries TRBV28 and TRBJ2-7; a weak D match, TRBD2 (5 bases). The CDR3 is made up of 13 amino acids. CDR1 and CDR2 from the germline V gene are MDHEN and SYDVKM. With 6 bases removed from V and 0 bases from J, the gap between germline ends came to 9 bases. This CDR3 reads CASRGASSYEQYF. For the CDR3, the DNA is TGTGCCAGCAGGGGAGCAAGCTCCTACGAGCAGTACTTC.

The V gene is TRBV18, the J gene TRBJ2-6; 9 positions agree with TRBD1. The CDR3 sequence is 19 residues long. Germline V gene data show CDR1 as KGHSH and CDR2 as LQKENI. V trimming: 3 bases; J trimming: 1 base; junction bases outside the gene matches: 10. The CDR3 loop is CASSPLLPGQGSGANVLTF. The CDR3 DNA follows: TGTGCCAGCTCACCTCTTCTCCCGGGACAGGGTTCTGGGGCCAACGTCCTGACTTTC.

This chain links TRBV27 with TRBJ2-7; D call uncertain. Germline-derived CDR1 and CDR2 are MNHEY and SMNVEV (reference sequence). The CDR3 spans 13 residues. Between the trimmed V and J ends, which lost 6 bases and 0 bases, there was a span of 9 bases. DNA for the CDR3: TGTGCCAGCAGCCCGGACGGCTCCTACGAGCAGTACTTC. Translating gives CASSPDGSYEQYF.